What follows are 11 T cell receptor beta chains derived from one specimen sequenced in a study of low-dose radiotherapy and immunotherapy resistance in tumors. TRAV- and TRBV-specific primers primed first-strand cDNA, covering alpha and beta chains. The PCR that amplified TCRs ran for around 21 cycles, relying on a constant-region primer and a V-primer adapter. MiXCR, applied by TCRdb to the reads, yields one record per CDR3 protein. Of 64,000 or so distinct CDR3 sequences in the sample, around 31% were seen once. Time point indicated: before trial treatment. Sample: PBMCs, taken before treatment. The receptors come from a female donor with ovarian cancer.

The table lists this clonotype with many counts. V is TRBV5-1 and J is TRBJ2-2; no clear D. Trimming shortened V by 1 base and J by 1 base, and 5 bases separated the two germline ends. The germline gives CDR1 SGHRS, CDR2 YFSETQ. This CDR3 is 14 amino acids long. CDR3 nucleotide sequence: TGCGCCAGCAGCTTGTTGGGGAACACCGGGGAGCTGTTTTTT. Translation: CASSLLGNTGELFF.

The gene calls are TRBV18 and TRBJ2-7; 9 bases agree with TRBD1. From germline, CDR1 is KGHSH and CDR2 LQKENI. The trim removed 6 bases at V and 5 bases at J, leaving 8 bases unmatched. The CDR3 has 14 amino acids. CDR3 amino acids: CASSVTGGRNEQYF. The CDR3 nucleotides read TGTGCCAGCTCGGTGACAGGGGGAAGAAACGAGCAGTACTTC.

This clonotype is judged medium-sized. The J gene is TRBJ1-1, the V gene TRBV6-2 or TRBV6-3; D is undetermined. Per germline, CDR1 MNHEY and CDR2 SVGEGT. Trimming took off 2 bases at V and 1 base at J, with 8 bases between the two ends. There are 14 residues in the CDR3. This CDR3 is CASSYAGTNTEAFF. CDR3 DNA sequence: TGTGCCAGCAGTTACGCGGGTACGAACACTGAAGCTTTCTTT.

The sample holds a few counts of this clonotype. Here the CDR3 reads CASSLDGADTDTQYF. CDR3 nucleotides: TGTGCCAGCAGCTTGGACGGGGCAGACACAGATACGCAGTATTTT. The V gene is TRBV5-4, the J gene TRBJ2-3; D possibly matches TRBD1 or TRBD2 (5 bases each). Trimming cost V 0 bases and J 2 bases, with 10 bases left between them. Germline-derived CDR1 and CDR2 are SGHNT and YYREEE (reference sequence). The CDR3 runs to 15 residues.

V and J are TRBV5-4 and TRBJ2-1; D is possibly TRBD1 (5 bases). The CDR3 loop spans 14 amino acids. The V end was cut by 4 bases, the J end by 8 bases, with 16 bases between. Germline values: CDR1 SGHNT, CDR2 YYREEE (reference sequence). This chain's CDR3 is CASSHTVLGDEQFF. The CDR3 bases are TGTGCCAGCAGCCACACCGTTCTAGGGGATGAGCAGTTCTTC. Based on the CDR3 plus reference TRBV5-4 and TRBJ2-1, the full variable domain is ETGVTQSPTHLIKTRGQQVTLRCSSQSGHNTVSWYQQALGQGPQFIFQYYREEENGRGNFPPRFSGLQFPNYSSELNVNALELDDSALYLCASSHTVLGDEQFFGPGTRLTVL.

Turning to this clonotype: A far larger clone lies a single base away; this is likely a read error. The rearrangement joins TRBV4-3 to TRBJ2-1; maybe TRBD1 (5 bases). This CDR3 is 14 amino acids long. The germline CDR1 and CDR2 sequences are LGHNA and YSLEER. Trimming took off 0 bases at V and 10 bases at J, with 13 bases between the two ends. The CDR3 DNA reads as TGCGCCAGCAGCCAAGACAGGGCCGCCTACGAGCAGTTCTTC. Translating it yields CASSQDRAAYEQFF.

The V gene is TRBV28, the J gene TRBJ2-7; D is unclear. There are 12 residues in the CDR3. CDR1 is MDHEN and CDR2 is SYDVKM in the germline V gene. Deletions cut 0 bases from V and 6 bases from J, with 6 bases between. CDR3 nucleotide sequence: TGTGCCAGCAGTTTATGGGGATCCGAGCAGTACTTC. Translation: CASSLWGSEQYF.

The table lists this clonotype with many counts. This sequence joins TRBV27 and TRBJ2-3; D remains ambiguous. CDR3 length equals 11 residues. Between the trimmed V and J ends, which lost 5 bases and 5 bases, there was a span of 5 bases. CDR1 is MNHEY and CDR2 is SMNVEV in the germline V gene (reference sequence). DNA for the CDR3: TGTGCCAGCAGTCCCCAAGATACGCAGTATTTT. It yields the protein CASSPQDTQYF.

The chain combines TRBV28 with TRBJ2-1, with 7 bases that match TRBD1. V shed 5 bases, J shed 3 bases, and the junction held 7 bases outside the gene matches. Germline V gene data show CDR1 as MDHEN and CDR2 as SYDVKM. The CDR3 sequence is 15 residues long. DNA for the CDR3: TGTGCCAGCAGTAATCAAGGGGGCTTCTACAATGAGCAGTTCTTC. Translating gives CASSNQGGFYNEQFF.

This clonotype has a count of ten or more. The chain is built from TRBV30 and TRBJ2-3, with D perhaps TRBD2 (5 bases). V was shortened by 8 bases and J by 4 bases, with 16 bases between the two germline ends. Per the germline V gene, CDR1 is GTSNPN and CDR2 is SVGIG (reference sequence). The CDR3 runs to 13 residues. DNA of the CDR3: TGTGCCCGCGGGCGGAGCCCCCCAGATACGCAGTATTTT. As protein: CARGRSPPDTQYF.

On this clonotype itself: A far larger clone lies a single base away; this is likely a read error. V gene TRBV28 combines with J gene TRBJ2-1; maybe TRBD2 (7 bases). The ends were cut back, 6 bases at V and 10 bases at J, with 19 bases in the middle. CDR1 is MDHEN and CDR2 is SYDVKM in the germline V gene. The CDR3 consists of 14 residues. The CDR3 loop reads CASSPERGGSEQFF. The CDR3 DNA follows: TGTGCCAGCAGCCCGGAGAGGGGGGGCTCCGAGCAGTTCTTC. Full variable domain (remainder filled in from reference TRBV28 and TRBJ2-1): DVKVTQSSRYLVKRTGEKVFLECVQDMDHENMFWYRQDPGLGLRLIYFSYDVKMKEKGDIPEGYSVSREKKERFSLILESASTNQTSMYLCASSPERGGSEQFFGPGTRLTVL.